The present entry profiles one TCR beta chain with its context. Sequencing was performed with immunoSEQ multiplex PCR; in TCRdb, only in-frame clones are kept and a portion is missing. The data show roughly 180,000 clones, around 94% seen once. These data belong to a study of control samples from healthy donors and cancer patients. This CDR3 has 13 residues. V dropped 3 bases and J dropped 6 bases, with 9 bases sitting between them. The receptor was isolated from a woman aged 18-29 years in good health. Material: blood. The rearrangement joins TRBV12-3 or TRBV12-4 to TRBJ1-5, with D unresolved. The CDR3 DNA follows: TGTGCCAGCAGTTTCAAGGAAGGTCAGCCCCAGCATTTT. The encoded protein is CASSFKEGQPQHF.